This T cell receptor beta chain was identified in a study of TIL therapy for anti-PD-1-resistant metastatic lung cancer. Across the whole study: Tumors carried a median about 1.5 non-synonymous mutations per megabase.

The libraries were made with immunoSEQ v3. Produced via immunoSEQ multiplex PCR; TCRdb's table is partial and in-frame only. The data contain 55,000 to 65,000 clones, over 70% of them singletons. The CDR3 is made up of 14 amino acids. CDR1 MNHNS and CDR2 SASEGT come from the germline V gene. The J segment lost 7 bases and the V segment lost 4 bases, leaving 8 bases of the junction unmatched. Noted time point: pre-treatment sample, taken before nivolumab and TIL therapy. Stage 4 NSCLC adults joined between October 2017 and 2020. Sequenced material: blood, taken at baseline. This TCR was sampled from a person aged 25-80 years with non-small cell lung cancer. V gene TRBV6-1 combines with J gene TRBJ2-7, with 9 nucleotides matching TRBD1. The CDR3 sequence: CASSGQGGSSEQYF. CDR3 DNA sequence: TGTGCCAGCAGTGGACAGGGGGGAAGTTCTGAGCAGTACTTC.